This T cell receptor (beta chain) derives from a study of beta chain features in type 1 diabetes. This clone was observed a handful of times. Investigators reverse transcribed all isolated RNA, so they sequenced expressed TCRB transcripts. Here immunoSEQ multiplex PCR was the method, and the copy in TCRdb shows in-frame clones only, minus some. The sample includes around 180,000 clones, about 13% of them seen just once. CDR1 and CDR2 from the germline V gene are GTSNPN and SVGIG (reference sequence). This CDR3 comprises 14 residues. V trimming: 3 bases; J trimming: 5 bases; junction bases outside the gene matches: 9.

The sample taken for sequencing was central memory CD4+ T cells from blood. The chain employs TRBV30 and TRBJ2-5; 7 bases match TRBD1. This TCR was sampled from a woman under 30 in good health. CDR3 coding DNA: TGTGCCTGGAGACGGACAGGTCGCCGGGAGACCCAGTACTTC. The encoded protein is CAWRRTGRRETQYF.